This T cell receptor beta chain was identified during a study of low-dose radiotherapy and immunotherapy resistance in tumors. Time point of the sample: before trial treatment. CDR1 SQVTM and CDR2 ANQGSEA come from the germline V gene. Trimming removed 6 bases at V and 5 bases at J, with 7 bases between. The CDR3 runs to 10 residues. TRAV- and TRBV-specific primers primed first-strand cDNA, covering alpha and beta chains. TCRs were put through approximately 21 PCR cycles of amplification with Phusion. A constant-region primer and the V-primer adapter served as the primer pair. TCRdb redid the calling of the reads with MiXCR, one entry per CDR3 protein. The data hold 60,000 to 90,000 distinct CDR3 sequences, with around 30% observed a single time.

This TCR was sampled from a female donor with ovarian cancer. The specimen comprised PBMCs, sampled before treatment. The rearrangement uses TRBV29-1 and TRBJ2-5; D call uncertain. The CDR3 protein is CSVDRETQYF. CDR3 DNA sequence: TGCAGCGTGGACCGTGAGACCCAGTACTTC.